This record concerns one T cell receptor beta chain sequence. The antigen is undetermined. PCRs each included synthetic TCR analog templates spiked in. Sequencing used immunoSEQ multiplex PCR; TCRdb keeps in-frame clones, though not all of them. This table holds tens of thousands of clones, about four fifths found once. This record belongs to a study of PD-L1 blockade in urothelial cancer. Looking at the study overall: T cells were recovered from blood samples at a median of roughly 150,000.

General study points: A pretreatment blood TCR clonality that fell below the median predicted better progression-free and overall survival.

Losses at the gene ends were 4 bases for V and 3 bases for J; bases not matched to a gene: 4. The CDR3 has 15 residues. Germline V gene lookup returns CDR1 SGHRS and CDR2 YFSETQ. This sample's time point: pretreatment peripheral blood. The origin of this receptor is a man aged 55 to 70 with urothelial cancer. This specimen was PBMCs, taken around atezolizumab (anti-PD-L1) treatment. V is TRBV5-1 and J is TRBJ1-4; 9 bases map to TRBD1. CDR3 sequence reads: CASSPQGASNEKLFF. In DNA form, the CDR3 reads TGCGCCAGCAGCCCACAGGGGGCCTCTAATGAAAAACTGTTTTTT.